Presented here are 12 T cell receptor beta chains from one specimen sequenced in a study of CD8+ T cells in alopecia areata. cDNA serving as the sequencing template came from extracted, reverse transcribed RNA. Data came from immunoSEQ multiplex PCR; TCRdb stores just in-frame clones and leaves some out. The data contain 110,000 to 150,000 clones, about three fifths of them singletons. Sequencing was performed on CD4+ T cells sorted from blood, taken at week 0. Source of these receptors: a human donor with alopecia areata.

V is TRBV27 and J is TRBJ1-4; D gene ambiguous. This CDR3 region has 12 residues. V was shortened by 6 bases and J by 3 bases, with 5 bases between the two germline ends. Germline V gene data show CDR1 as MNHEY and CDR2 as SMNVEV (reference sequence). CDR3: CASSGPNEKLFF. CDR3 nucleotides: TGTGCCAGCAGCGGTCCTAATGAAAAACTGTTTTTT.

The chain links TRBV30 to TRBJ1-5; D possibly corresponds to TRBD1 (5 bases). The CDR3 consists of 13 residues. Trimming removed 2 bases at V and 5 bases at J, with 10 bases between. Per germline, CDR1 GTSNPN and CDR2 SVGIG (reference sequence). The CDR3 is CAWSMGGDQPQHF. The CDR3 coding sequence is TGTGCCTGGAGTATGGGAGGGGATCAGCCCCAGCATTTT. Supplemented by reference TRBV30 and TRBJ1-5, the full variable domain reads SQTIHQWPATLVQPVGSPLSLECTVEGTSNPNLYWYRQAAGRGLQLLFYSVGIGQISSEVPQNLSASRPQDRQFILSSKKLLLSDSGFYLCAWSMGGDQPQHFGDGTRLSIL.

This clone has a handful of counts. In the same sample, other DNA sequences code for this CDR3. The genes are TRBV30 and TRBJ1-5; D gene uncertain. The CDR3 totals 14 residues. The V end lost 0 bases, the J end lost 0 bases, and 6 bases lay between the germline ends. CDR1 is GTSNPN, CDR2 SVGIG, per germline (reference sequence). CDR3 residues: CAWSVGNSNQPQHF. Written as DNA, the CDR3 is TGTGCCTGGAGTGTAGGGAATAGCAATCAGCCCCAGCATTTT.

The V gene is TRBV25-1, the J gene TRBJ2-5; D may correspond to TRBD1 or TRBD2 (5 bases each). Germline V gene sequence: CDR1 MGHDK, CDR2 SYGVNS. This CDR3 spans 11 amino acids. Deletions cut 8 bases from V and 9 bases from J, with 13 bases between. CDR3 in amino acids: CASGTGWAQYF. CDR3 nucleotide sequence: TGTGCCAGCGGGACGGGTTGGGCCCAGTACTTC.

To note about this clone: Distinct nucleotide sequences in the sample also encode this CDR3. The J gene is TRBJ1-3, the V gene TRBV29-1; D gene uncertain. CDR3 length: 13 amino acids. The germline V gene has CDR1 SQVTM and CDR2 ANQGSEA. V was cut by 5 bases and J by 0 bases, with 8 bases left in between. This CDR3 is CSVSFASGNTIYF. As DNA, the CDR3 is TGCAGCGTTAGTTTCGCCTCTGGAAACACCATATATTTT.

This clone was detected ten times or more. CDR3 sequence (DNA): TGCGCCAGCAGCGCGGCCGCCCTAGCGGGGGCTGATACGCAGTATTTT. Its translation: CASSAAALAGADTQYF. The gene calls are TRBV5-1 and TRBJ2-3; TRBD2 matches 10 bases. V lost 4 bases, J lost 6 bases, and 11 bases stayed unmatched. Germline loops: CDR1 SGHRS, CDR2 YFSETQ. This CDR3 spans 16 amino acids. Supplemented by reference TRBV5-1 and TRBJ2-3, the full variable domain reads KAGVTQTPRYLIKTRGQQVTLSCSPISGHRSVSWYQQTPGQGLQFLFEYFSETQRNKGNFPGRFSGRQFSNSRSEMNVSTLELGDSALYLCASSAAALAGADTQYFGPGTRLTVL.

The table lists this clone with many counts. The J gene is TRBJ2-7, the V gene TRBV25-1; maybe TRBD1 (5 bases). CDR3 length: 12 amino acids. The germline gives CDR1 MGHDK, CDR2 SYGVNS. V was trimmed by 8 bases and J by 6 bases, leaving 14 bases between them. The CDR3 sequence is CASSAGPGEQYF. The CDR3 DNA follows: TGTGCCAGCTCAGCAGGGCCTGGCGAGCAGTACTTC.

The rearrangement uses TRBV10-3 and TRBJ1-1; D gene unclear. The CDR3 totals 13 residues. Trimming stripped 4 bases from V and 1 base from J, with 7 bases between. CDR1 is ENHRY, CDR2 SYGVKD, per germline. CDR3 DNA sequence: TGTGCCATCAGTGGGGCCGGGAACACTGAAGCTTTCTTT. This encodes CAISGAGNTEAFF.

V and J are TRBV20-1 and TRBJ2-1; D unresolved. CDR3 length: 10 residues. Trimming took 5 bases from V and 7 from J, leaving 6 bases between them. Germline CDR1 and CDR2: DFQATT and SNEGSKA (reference sequence). DNA of the CDR3: TGCAGTGCTCCCATTAATGAGCAGTTCTTC. It encodes CSAPINEQFF.

The genes are TRBV30 and TRBJ2-5; 10 positions match TRBD2. In germline, CDR1 is GTSNPN, CDR2 SVGIG (reference sequence). CDR3 length equals 13 residues. V dropped 8 bases and J dropped 5; count of bases not matched to a gene: 8. CDR3 amino acids: CARSGGAVETQYF. In nucleotides, the CDR3 is TGTGCCCGAAGCGGGGGGGCGGTGGAGACCCAGTACTTC. Full variable domain (remainder filled in from reference TRBV30 and TRBJ2-5): SQTIHQWPATLVQPVGSPLSLECTVEGTSNPNLYWYRQAAGRGLQLLFYSVGIGQISSEVPQNLSASRPQDRQFILSSKKLLLSDSGFYLCARSGGAVETQYFGPGTRLLVL.

The chain couples TRBV2 to TRBJ2-7; the D is unclear. V gave up 6 bases and J gave up 0 bases, with 6 bases separating them. This CDR3 is 12 amino acids long. Germline values: CDR1 SNHLY, CDR2 FYNNEI. This chain's CDR3 is CASSQSSYEQYF. DNA of the CDR3: TGTGCCAGCAGCCAGAGCTCCTACGAGCAGTACTTC.

A word on this clone: Other nucleotide sequences in the sample specify the same CDR3. The J gene is TRBJ1-5, the V gene TRBV30; D is possibly TRBD1 (5 bases). This CDR3 region has 13 residues. From germline, CDR1 is GTSNPN and CDR2 SVGIG (reference sequence). With 0 bases removed from V and 7 bases from J, the gap between germline ends came to 10 bases. The CDR3: CAWSVGGGQPQHF. CDR3 coding DNA: TGTGCCTGGAGTGTTGGGGGAGGACAGCCCCAGCATTTT.